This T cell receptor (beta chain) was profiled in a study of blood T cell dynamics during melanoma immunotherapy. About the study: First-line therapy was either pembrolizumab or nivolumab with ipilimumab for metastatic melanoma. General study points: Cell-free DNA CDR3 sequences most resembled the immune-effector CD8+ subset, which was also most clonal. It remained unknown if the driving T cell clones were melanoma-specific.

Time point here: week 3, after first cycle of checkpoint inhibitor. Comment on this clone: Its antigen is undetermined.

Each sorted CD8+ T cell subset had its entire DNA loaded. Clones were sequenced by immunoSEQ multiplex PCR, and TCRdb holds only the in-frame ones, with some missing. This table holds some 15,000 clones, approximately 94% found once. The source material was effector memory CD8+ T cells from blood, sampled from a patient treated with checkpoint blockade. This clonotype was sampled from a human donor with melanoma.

The CDR3 coding sequence is TGTGCCAGCAGTCTCGGGACTAGCGGGGAGCAAGAGACCCAGTACTTC. This encodes CASSLGTSGEQETQYF. This chain links TRBV28 with TRBJ2-5; TRBD2 aligns across 13 bases. The CDR3 consists of 16 residues. CDR1 and CDR2 from the germline V gene are MDHEN and SYDVKM. J was trimmed by 2 bases and V by 5 bases; bases with no gene match: 5.